These 27 T cell receptor beta chains were all obtained from the same sample, sequenced in a study of T cells in Graves' hyperthyroidism and ophthalmopathy (dated by TCRdb to between 2018 and 2021). The library was built by means of multiplex PCR. TCRdb records Illumina HiSeq 2000 as the sequencer. Amplification of TCR beta CDR3 regions was carried out from RNA transcripts. The TCR CDR3 was subjected to a first round of RT-PCR using the HTBI primer set and the Qiagen OneStep RT-PCR kit. In-frame beta chains were kept once TCRdb had trimmed the public reads at Q25 with fastp and called clones with MiXCR. CDR3 protein duplicates are merged, each entry listing the most common genes and DNA. In this sample the table shows about 500,000 distinct CDR3 sequences, over 35% of which occur a single time. 35% to 50% of the sample is taken by the ten largest. The sample taken for sequencing was peripheral blood or thyroid tissue (not recorded which). The receptors stem from an adult woman with Graves' disease, either hyperthyroidism or ophthalmopathy (not recorded which).

The rearrangement uses TRBV7-9 and TRBJ2-6, with D unresolved. The CDR3 loop spans 16 amino acids. V lost 5 bases and J 0 bases, leaving 11 bases between the germline ends. Germline V CDR1 and CDR2: SEHNR, FQNEAQ (reference sequence). CDR3 loop: CASSVGESSGANVLTF. In DNA form, the CDR3 reads TGTGCCAGCAGCGTTGGGGAATCCTCTGGGGCCAACGTCCTGACTTTC.

J is TRBJ2-5 and V is TRBV20-1; 9 bases are shared with TRBD2. With 1 base clipped from V and 7 bases from J, the junction kept 10 bases outside the gene matches. CDR3 length equals 15 residues. Germline-derived CDR1 and CDR2 are DFQATT and SNEGSKA (reference sequence). The CDR3 loop is CSARVEREAPRTQYF. Here the CDR3 DNA reads TGCAGTGCTAGAGTAGAGCGGGAGGCGCCGCGGACCCAGTACTTC.

This clonotype was counted ten times or more. The J gene is TRBJ1-4, the V gene TRBV5-1; TRBD1 is a possible D gene (5 bases). Per the germline V gene, CDR1 is SGHRS and CDR2 is YFSETQ. The CDR3 has 15 residues. V gave up 0 bases and J gave up 8 bases, with 14 bases separating them. The CDR3 loop is CASSLGRGLDEKLFF. The CDR3 nucleotides read TGCGCCAGCAGCTTGGGGCGGGGCCTTGACGAAAAACTGTTTTTT.

Note on this clonotype: Just one base apart from a much larger clone, this may be a read error. This sequence joins TRBV7-9 and TRBJ1-5, with D possibly TRBD1 on 5 matching bases. V lost 10 bases and J lost 4, with 14 bases in between. The CDR3 spans 13 residues. In germline, CDR1 is SEHNR, CDR2 FQNEAQ (reference sequence). CDR3 loop: CAIRETVNQPQHF. CDR3 nucleotides: TGTGCCATCAGGGAGACAGTAAATCAGCCCCAGCATTTT.

J is TRBJ1-6 and V is TRBV5-1; 12 positions match TRBD1. Germline assignment: CDR1 SGHRS and CDR2 YFSETQ. V lost 4 bases to trimming and J lost 8 bases; unmatched junction nucleotides: 4. The CDR3 spans 15 residues. CDR3 protein: CASSPGQGAHSPLHF. Here the CDR3 DNA reads TGCGCCAGCAGCCCGGGACAGGGGGCACATTCACCCCTCCACTTT.

Comment on this clonotype: With a much larger clone just one base away, this may be a read error. The V call is TRBV19, the J call TRBJ1-5; 10 nucleotides line up with TRBD1. The CDR3 spans 15 residues. V lost 4 bases and J lost 5; bases outside the gene matches: 5. Germline V gene lookup returns CDR1 LNHDA and CDR2 SQIVND (reference sequence). CDR3 coding DNA: TGTGCCAGTAGTAAAACCGGGACAGGGGATCAGCCCCAGCATTTT. Encoded protein: CASSKTGTGDQPQHF.

This clonotype occurred a few times. The chain combines TRBV24-1 with TRBJ2-2, with D perhaps being TRBD1 or TRBD2 (5 bases each). The CDR3 length is 15 residues. V was cut by 4 bases and J by 4 bases, with 12 bases left in between. Looked up from germline, CDR1 is KGHDR and CDR2 is SFDVKD. The CDR3 DNA reads as TGTGCCACCAGTGACTGGAGAGGGGTCACCGGGGAGCTGTTTTTT. As protein: CATSDWRGVTGELFF.

In this sample, this clonotype turned up a few times. The CDR3 sequence: CASSTSHEQYF. In nucleotides, the CDR3 is TGTGCCAGCAGCACCTCTCACGAGCAGTACTTC. This chain links TRBV7-9 with TRBJ2-7; no firm D call. There are 11 residues in the CDR3. Germline values: CDR1 SEHNR, CDR2 FQNEAQ (reference sequence). V was trimmed by 5 bases and J by 5 bases, leaving 7 bases between them.

The V and J genes are TRBV10-2 and TRBJ2-7; possible D gene TRBD1, 6 bases. The V gene's germline CDR1 is WSHSY and CDR2 SAAADI. CDR3 length: 12 amino acids. Trimming pared 10 bases from V and 5 bases from J, leaving 15 bases between. The CDR3 bases are TGCGCCACTTTATTGGGGGCTAACGAGCAGTACTTC. Protein product: CATLLGANEQYF.

For this clonotype: A read error may produce the germline difference seen at one junction end. The chain links TRBV24-1 to TRBJ2-5; possibly TRBD2 for D (5 bases). In germline, CDR1 is KGHDR, CDR2 SFDVKD. This CDR3 region has 15 residues. The CDR3 region is CASSFAASYEETQYF. CDR3 coding DNA: TGTGCCAGCAGTTTCGCGGCTAGCTACGAAGAGACCCAGTACTTC.

The chain employs TRBV6-1 and TRBJ2-7; possible D gene TRBD2, 6 bases. V was shortened by 6 bases and J by 3 bases, with 15 bases between the two germline ends. The CDR3 extends over 14 amino acids. CDR1 and CDR2 (germline): MNHNS, SASEGT. The CDR3 coding sequence is TGTGCCAGCAGCCCCATGGTAGCGGACTACGAGCAGTACTTC. This translates into CASSPMVADYEQYF.

This chain uses TRBV20-1 with TRBJ2-5, with D tentatively TRBD2 (5 bases). Germline V CDR1 and CDR2: DFQATT, SNEGSKA (reference sequence). V was trimmed by 6 bases and J by 9 bases, leaving 11 bases between them. CDR3 length: 10 amino acids. The CDR3 DNA follows: TGCAGTGCGAAAGGGAGAGCCCAGTACTTC. Its protein product is CSAKGRAQYF.

In its sample, this clonotype was seen a few times. The genes are TRBV20-1 and TRBJ1-2; TRBD1 agrees at 9 bases. The CDR3 runs to 14 residues. Germline V gene sequence: CDR1 DFQATT, CDR2 SNEGSKA (reference sequence). The J segment lost 7 bases and the V segment lost 4 bases, leaving 10 bases of the junction unmatched. The CDR3 loop reads CSATPGQGGLGYTF. CDR3 nucleotide sequence: TGCAGTGCTACCCCGGGACAGGGTGGTCTTGGCTACACCTTC.

At least ten counts were recorded for this clonotype. J is TRBJ2-5 and V is TRBV12-3 or TRBV12-4; possibly TRBD2 for D (5 bases). V gave up 5 bases and J gave up 5 bases, with 12 bases separating them. CDR3 length: 13 residues. CDR3 sequence reads: CASSPSDWETQYF. The CDR3 DNA sequence: TGTGCCAGCAGTCCATCGGACTGGGAGACCCAGTACTTC.

Ten or more counts support this clonotype. The gene calls are TRBV5-6 and TRBJ1-1, with D possibly TRBD1 on 5 matching bases. The CDR3 has 14 residues. The germline gives CDR1 SGHDT, CDR2 YYEEEE. Trimming cost V 4 bases and J 4 bases, with 14 bases left between them. The CDR3 loop is CASSRWDLGTEAFF. CDR3 coding DNA: TGTGCCAGCAGCAGATGGGACCTGGGCACTGAAGCTTTCTTT. The full variable domain, completed using reference TRBV5-6 and TRBJ1-1, is DAGVTQSPTHLIKTRGQQVTLRCSPKSGHDTVSWYQQALGQGPQFIFQYYEEEERQRGNFPDRFSGHQFPNYSSELNVNALLLGDSALYLCASSRWDLGTEAFFGQGTRLTVV.

This clonotype was found many times. The chain's CDR3 is CASSLGSWGGNTEAFF. For the CDR3, the DNA is TGTGCCAGCAGCTTAGGGAGTTGGGGGGGAAACACTGAAGCTTTCTTT. The chain has TRBV11-2 and TRBJ1-1; maybe TRBD1 (5 bases). CDR3 length: 16 residues. Germline V gene sequence: CDR1 SGHAT, CDR2 FQNNGV. The V end lost 1 base, the J end lost 2 bases, and 14 bases lay between the germline ends.

This chain connects TRBV9 to TRBJ2-2, with D unresolved. Germline CDR1 is SGDLS and CDR2 is YYNGEE. V was pared by 0 bases and J by 5 bases, with 5 bases between. CDR3 length: 13 residues. The CDR3 coding sequence is TGTGCCAGCAGCGTAGGTAGGACCGGGGAGCTGTTTTTT. This gives the protein CASSVGRTGELFF.

In the case of this clonotype: A much more abundant neighbour one base away suggests this may be a read error. V and J are TRBV25-1 and TRBJ1-1; D unclear. The CDR3 is made up of 13 amino acids. CDR1 MGHDK and CDR2 SYGVNS come from the germline V gene. The V end was cut by 5 bases, the J end by 4 bases, with 11 bases between. DNA for the CDR3: TGTGCCAGCAGTTACGAGTTGAGCACTGAAGCTTTCTTT. This encodes CASSYELSTEAFF.

V is TRBV12-3 or TRBV12-4 and J is TRBJ2-7; TRBD1 aligns across 8 bases. The ends lost 1 base at V and 6 bases at J; junction bases unmatched: 5. This CDR3 region has 14 residues. The CDR3 here is CASSLGQGAFEQYF. The CDR3 bases are TGTGCCAGCAGTTTAGGTCAGGGGGCATTCGAGCAGTACTTC.

This clonotype has only a few counts. The chain has TRBV10-3 and TRBJ1-1, with D possibly TRBD1 on 6 matching bases. Trimming took off 6 bases at V and 4 bases at J, with 15 bases between the two ends. CDR1 and CDR2 from the germline V gene are ENHRY and SYGVKD. The CDR3 has 14 amino acids. This chain's CDR3 is CAIRRGGSGTEAFF. CDR3 nucleotide sequence: TGTGCCATCAGGAGGGGGGGATCGGGCACTGAAGCTTTCTTT.

The rearrangement links TRBV14 to TRBJ2-7; D is possibly TRBD2 (5 bases). In germline, CDR1 is SGHDN, CDR2 FVKESK. The CDR3 extends over 14 amino acids. V was trimmed by 3 bases and J by 6 bases, leaving 15 bases between them. The CDR3 bases are TGTGCCAGCAGCCAGATAGCTAGCTTGGGCGAGCAGTACTTC. It encodes CASSQIASLGEQYF.

This clonotype was seen many times. This chain connects TRBV7-3 to TRBJ2-5; D unresolved. Deletions cut 5 bases from V and 3 bases from J, with 10 bases between. Germline V lookup: CDR1 SGHTA, CDR2 FQGTGA. The CDR3 loop spans 13 amino acids. The CDR3 sequence is CASSRKREETQYF. The DNA for the CDR3 is TGTGCCAGCAGCCGCAAAAGGGAAGAGACCCAGTACTTC.

This chain connects TRBV19 to TRBJ1-5; a weak D match, TRBD1 (6 bases). The V end was cut by 6 bases, the J end by 1 base, with 19 bases between. In germline, CDR1 is LNHDA, CDR2 SQIVND (reference sequence). This CDR3 is 17 amino acids long. The CDR3 is CASSQLIRTESNQPQHF. In nucleotides, the CDR3 is TGTGCCAGTAGCCAACTTATTCGGACAGAAAGCAATCAGCCCCAGCATTTT.

The chain is built from TRBV29-1 and TRBJ1-1; D is perhaps TRBD1 (6 bases). Germline lookup yields CDR1 SQVTM and CDR2 ANQGSEA. The CDR3 covers 13 residues. V lost 1 base and J 8 bases, leaving 14 bases between the germline ends. This chain's CDR3 is CSVEGTQGWEAFF. Written as DNA, the CDR3 is TGCAGCGTTGAAGGGACACAGGGCTGGGAAGCTTTCTTT.

The genes are TRBV15 and TRBJ1-3, with a tentative D call TRBD1 (6 bases). The V gene lost 2 bases and the J gene lost 0 bases, with 8 bases spanning the gap. This CDR3 is 15 amino acids long. Looked up from germline, CDR1 is LNHNV and CDR2 is YYDKDF (reference sequence). CDR3 DNA: TGTGCCACCAGCAGAACAGGGAGCTCTGGAAACACCATATATTTT. Translated, it gives CATSRTGSSGNTIYF.

The chain combines TRBV19 with TRBJ1-1; tentative D call: TRBD1 (5 bases). The CDR3 runs 15 residues. Per the germline V gene, CDR1 is LNHDA and CDR2 is SQIVND (reference sequence). V lost 5 bases to trimming and J lost 0 bases, with 13 bases between them. The CDR3 sequence: CASSPGGNLNTEAFF. The DNA of the CDR3 is TGTGCCAGTAGTCCTGGGGGGAACCTGAACACTGAAGCTTTCTTT. The whole variable domain, filled in from reference TRBV19 and TRBJ1-1, reads DGGITQSPKYLFRKEGQNVTLSCEQNLNHDAMYWYRQDPGQGLRLIYYSQIVNDFQKGDIAEGYSVSREKKESFPLTVTSAQKNPTAFYLCASSPGGNLNTEAFFGQGTRLTVV.

The chain couples TRBV14 to TRBJ1-1; TRBD1 matches at 9 bases. The V gene's germline CDR1 is SGHDN and CDR2 FVKESK. The CDR3 length is 14 residues. V trimming: 4 bases; J trimming: 11 bases; junction bases outside the gene matches: 11. This CDR3 is CASSRSGTGLYAFF. In DNA form, the CDR3 reads TGTGCCAGCAGCCGTTCCGGGACAGGGCTTTACGCTTTCTTT.